This entry describes one T cell receptor beta chain. The count of this clone is one. The antigen this receptor binds is unknown. The sample holds no much larger clone one base away, and base qualities are not on file. The immunoSEQ Assay was the method used to sequence TCRbeta CDR3 regions. After extraction, genomic DNA underwent amplification by bias-controlled multiplex PCR, followed by high-throughput sequencing. Per the original workflow: To quantify the absolute abundance of every unique TCRbeta CDR3 region, sequences were collapsed and filtered. T cell fraction was estimated by normalizing TCRbeta template counts to usable DNA, which was measured by amplifying reference genes present in all nucleated cells. Repertoire TCRs were annotated as SARS-CoV-2-specific when V gene, CDR3 amino acid sequence and J gene were exactly matched to a known reactive TCR set. The reference SARS-CoV-2 TCR set was derived from MIRA and filtered for enrichment in COVID-19-positive ImmuneCODE repertoires, a step that removed public or cross-reactive TCRs. Using the MIRA antigens, annotated TCRs were further analysed by specific ORF or by position within an ORF. Breadth was defined as annotated unique rearrangements over total unique productive rearrangements; depth was the summed frequency of those rearrangements. Two-sided Wilcoxon rank-sum tests were used to compare TCR breadth between groups. TCRdb limited this immuneACCESS table to in-frame rearrangements with V and J called. A share of clones is missing; checked studies link under half to unresolved V genes, and the rest is unexplained. D and trimming were read from the DNA, whereas the V and J calls and clone size are those reported in that table. The sample table holds 440,000 or so clones, of which about 90% were seen once. The ten most abundant clones make up around 4.5% of the sample.

The sample originates from a study of Ad26.COV2.S vaccination and SARS-CoV-2 variants (dated by TCRdb to the early 2020s). For the study in its entirety: Vaccine-arm donors were drawn from COV1001, a multicentre, randomized, double-blind, placebo-controlled phase I-IIa trial of Ad26.COV2.S in healthy adults. Participants in the trial were split at random into five groups of five each, receiving low-dose or high-dose Ad26.COV2.S once or twice, or else placebo on both occasions. Investigators did not know the trial group allocation while performing experiments and assessing outcomes. TCRbeta repertoire sequencing served as the tool for gauging how specific and how broad the SARS-CoV-2-reactive T cell receptors were following Ad26.COV2.S vaccination. Ad26.COV2.S was administered intramuscularly at a dose of 5x10^10 or 1x10^11 viral particles, either as one shot or as two shots given 56 days apart. The TCR-sequenced set comprised approximately 32 samples: some 19 Ad26.COV2.S vaccine recipients, 5 placebo recipients and 8 SARS-CoV-2 convalescent individuals.

Study-level results and caveats: Non-spike TCR breadth was comparable between vaccine and placebo recipients, consistent with the vaccine containing only spike. Comparing responses between vaccine doses or regimens was not something the study was powered to do. After vaccination, substantial breadth of spike-specific CD8+ and CD4+ T cell responses was reported. Ad26.COV2.S recipients had higher spike-specific TCR breadth than placebo recipients (P = 0.0014). The authors noted that the TCR breadth and depth analyses may have underestimated total T cell responses.

The treatment or condition label of this sample denotes: some 19 received Ad26.COV2.S at low or high dose, single or two shots; roughly five received placebo; per-sample allocation not given. Repertoires of vaccine and placebo recipients were sequenced from samples taken on day 63 after the first injection. In Cohort 1b, around 25 adults aged 18-55 years were enrolled at a single site in Boston, USA, between 29 July and 7 August 2020. Ad26.COV2.S was a replication-incompetent adenovirus type 26 vector expressing a prefusion-stabilized SARS-CoV-2 spike protein from the original Wuhan strain. From V the trimming removes 3 bases and from J it removes 5 bases, while the gene matches leave 12 bases of the junction unaccounted for. CDR1 is given as LNHDA and CDR2 as SQIVND, both from the germline V gene (reference sequence). The CDR3 covers 16 residues, taking in both the cysteine and the phenylalanine. Only CDR3 DNA is held: 48 bases, read in frame from base 1.

The receptor was isolated from a person aged 18-65 years who received the Ad26.COV2.S COVID-19 vaccine or a placebo. The chain couples TRBV19 to TRBJ1-1; 7 central nucleotides agree with TRBD1. Sequences were derived from peripheral blood, sampled in a trial of Ad26.COV2.S vaccine versus placebo. The CDR3 corresponds to CASSIMGRGLWTEAFF. The DNA is TGTGCCAGTAGTATTATGGGCAGGGGGTTGTGGACTGAAGCTTTCTTT.